This TCR beta chain was found in a study of T cell repertoires in cytomegalovirus infection. Study background: Researchers turned to recently identified HLA-C-restricted CMV epitopes as well as well-studied HLA-B-restricted ones. Public TCR beta signatures indicated both CMV infection and matching HLA type.

TCRdb analysed the reads with MiXCR anew, one entry per CDR3 protein. The data show about 700,000 distinct CDR3 sequences, with around 30% seen just once and roughly 20% held by the top ten. Study-wide points: CMV carriers with the relevant HLA were identified by cumulative public TCR beta family frequency.

As for this clonotype: Its antigen is not known.

This sequence originates from a human donor in good health (CMV status not recorded). Some clones in this sample may be carry-over from other donors' samples. The specimen comprised cultured PBMCs, sampled from culture after CMV antigen stimulation.

CDR3 residues: CAWSRGSSYEQYF. The DNA for the CDR3 is TGTGCCTGGAGCCGAGGGTCCTCCTACGAGCAGTACTTC. This rearrangement joins TRBV30 to TRBJ2-7; possibly TRBD2 for D (5 bases). V shed 3 bases and J shed 0 bases, with 9 bases lying between them. This CDR3 is built from 13 residues. CDR1 and CDR2 from the germline V gene are GTSNPN and SVGIG (reference sequence).